This entry lists 3 T cell receptor beta chains sequenced from one sample in a study of vaccination effects on CD4 cells after COVID-19 (dated by TCRdb to between 2022 and 2023). The protocol used for the library was the immunoSEQ multiplex PCR assay. Here the immuneACCESS table is served through TCRdb, limited to in-frame sequences with V and J called. Missing clones are a known gap in these copies; in checked studies unresolved V genes cover under half, and the rest lacks a known reason. The sample table lists around 47,000 clones, 60% to 75% of them with a count of one. The top ten hold about 30% of the sample. Their target antigens are unknown. In the ViraFEST assay, PBMC were stimulated with viral peptide pools, and antigen-specific CD4+ T cell clonotypes were then identified by expansion using TCR sequencing. After approximately 11 days of culture, CD4+ T cells were isolated with the EasySep CD4+ T cell isolation kit. PCR-confirmed SARS-CoV-2 infection had occurred in convalescent patients between March and December 2020, before the Alpha, Beta and Delta variants emerged in the United States.

The sample consisted of CD4+ T cells from PBMCs cultured with a peptide pool, taken before COVID-19 vaccination. These receptors came from a human donor who had a prior SARS-CoV-2 infection.

This clone was observed a handful of times. The chain carries TRBV5-1 and TRBJ2-1, with TRBD2 matching over 12 bases. This CDR3 contains 16 residues. Germline trimming cut 6 bases from V and 6 bases from J; bases unmatched to any gene: 10. Germline values: CDR1 SGHRS, CDR2 YFSETQ. In DNA form, the CDR3 reads TGCGCCAGCACACCGATAGGACTAGCGGGGACCAATGAGCAGTTCTTC. This sequence encodes CASTPIGLAGTNEQFF.

The chain joins TRBV6-5 to TRBJ1-1; D uncertain. The germline V gene has CDR1 MNHEY and CDR2 SVGAGI. This CDR3 contains 15 residues. Trimming took 8 bases from V and 7 from J, leaving 23 bases between them. CDR3 nucleotides: TGTGCCAGCGTCAAGCTGTGGGGTGCTAACGGTGAAGCTTTCTTT. Protein sequence: CASVKLWGANGEAFF.

This chain links TRBV27 with TRBJ1-4; TRBD1 matches at 7 bases. V lost 6 bases to trimming and J lost 0 bases; unmatched junction nucleotides: 4. This CDR3 has 15 amino acids. Per the germline V gene, CDR1 is MNHEY and CDR2 is SMNVEV (reference sequence). CDR3 sequence: CASRGTVATNEKLFF. Written as DNA, the CDR3 is TGTGCCAGCAGGGGGACAGTTGCAACTAATGAAAAACTGTTTTTT.